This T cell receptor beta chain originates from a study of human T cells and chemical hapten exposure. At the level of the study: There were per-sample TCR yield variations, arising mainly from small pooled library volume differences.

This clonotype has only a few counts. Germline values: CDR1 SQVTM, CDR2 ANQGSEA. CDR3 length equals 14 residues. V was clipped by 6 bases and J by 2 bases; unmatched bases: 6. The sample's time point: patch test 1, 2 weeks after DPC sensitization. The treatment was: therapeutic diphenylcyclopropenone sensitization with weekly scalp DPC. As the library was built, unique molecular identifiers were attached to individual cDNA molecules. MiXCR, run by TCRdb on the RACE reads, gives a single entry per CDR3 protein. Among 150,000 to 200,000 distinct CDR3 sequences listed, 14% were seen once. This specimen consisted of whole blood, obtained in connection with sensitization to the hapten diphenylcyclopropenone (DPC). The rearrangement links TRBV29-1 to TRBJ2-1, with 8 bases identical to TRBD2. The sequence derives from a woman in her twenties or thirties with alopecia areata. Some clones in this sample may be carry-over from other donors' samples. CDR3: CSVDGLATYNEQFF. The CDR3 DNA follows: TGCAGCGTAGACGGACTAGCTACCTACAATGAGCAGTTCTTC.